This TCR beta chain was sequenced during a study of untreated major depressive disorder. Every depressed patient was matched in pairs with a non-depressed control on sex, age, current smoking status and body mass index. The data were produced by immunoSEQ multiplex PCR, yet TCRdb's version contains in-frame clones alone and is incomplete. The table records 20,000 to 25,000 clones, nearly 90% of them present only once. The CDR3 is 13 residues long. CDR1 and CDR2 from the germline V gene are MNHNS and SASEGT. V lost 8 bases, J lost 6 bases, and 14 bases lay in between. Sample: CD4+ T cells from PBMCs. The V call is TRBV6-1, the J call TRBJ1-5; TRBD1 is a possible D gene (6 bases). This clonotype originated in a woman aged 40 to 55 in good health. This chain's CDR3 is CASSGAVGQPQHF. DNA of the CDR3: TGTGCCAGCTCGGGGGCTGTAGGTCAGCCCCAGCATTTT.